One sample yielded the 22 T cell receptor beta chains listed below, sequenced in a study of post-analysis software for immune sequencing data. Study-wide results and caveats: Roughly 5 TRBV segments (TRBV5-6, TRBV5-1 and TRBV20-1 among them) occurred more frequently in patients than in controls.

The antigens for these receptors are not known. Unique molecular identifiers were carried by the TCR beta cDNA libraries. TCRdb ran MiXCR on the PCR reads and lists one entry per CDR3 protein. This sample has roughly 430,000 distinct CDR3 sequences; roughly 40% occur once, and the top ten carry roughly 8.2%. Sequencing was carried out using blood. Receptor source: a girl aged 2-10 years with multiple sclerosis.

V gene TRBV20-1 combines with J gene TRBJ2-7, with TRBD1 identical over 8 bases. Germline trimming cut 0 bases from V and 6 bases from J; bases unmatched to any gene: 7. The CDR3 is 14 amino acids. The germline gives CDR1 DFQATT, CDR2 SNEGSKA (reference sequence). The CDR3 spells CSARDDGQGREQYF. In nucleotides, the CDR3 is TGCAGTGCTAGAGACGATGGACAGGGACGCGAGCAGTACTTC.

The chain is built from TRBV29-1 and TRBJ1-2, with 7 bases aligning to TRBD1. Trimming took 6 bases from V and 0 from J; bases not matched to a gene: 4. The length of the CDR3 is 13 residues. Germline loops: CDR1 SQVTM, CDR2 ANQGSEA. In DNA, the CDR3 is TGCAGCGTATCGGGACAGCCTAACTATGGCTACACCTTC. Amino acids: CSVSGQPNYGYTF.

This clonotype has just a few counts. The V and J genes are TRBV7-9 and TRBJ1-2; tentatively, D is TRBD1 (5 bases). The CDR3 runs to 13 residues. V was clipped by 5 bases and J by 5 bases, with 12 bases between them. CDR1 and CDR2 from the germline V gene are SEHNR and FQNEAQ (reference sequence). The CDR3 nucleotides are TGTGCCAGCAGCCCCCCGACAGTTTATGGCTACACCTTC. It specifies CASSPPTVYGYTF. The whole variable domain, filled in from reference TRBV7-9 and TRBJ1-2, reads DTGVSQNPRHKITKRGQNVTFRCDPISEHNRLYWYRQTLGQGPEFLTYFQNEAQLEKSRLLSDRFSAERPKGSFSTLEIQRTEQGDSAMYLCASSPPTVYGYTFGSGTRLTVV.

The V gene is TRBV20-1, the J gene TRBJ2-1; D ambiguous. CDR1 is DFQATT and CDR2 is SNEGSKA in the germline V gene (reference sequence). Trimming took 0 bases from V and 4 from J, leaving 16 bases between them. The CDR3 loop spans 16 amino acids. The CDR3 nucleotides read TGCAGTGCTAGAGATTCTCAAGCGTTTTCGTACAATGAGCAGTTCTTC. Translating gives CSARDSQAFSYNEQFF.

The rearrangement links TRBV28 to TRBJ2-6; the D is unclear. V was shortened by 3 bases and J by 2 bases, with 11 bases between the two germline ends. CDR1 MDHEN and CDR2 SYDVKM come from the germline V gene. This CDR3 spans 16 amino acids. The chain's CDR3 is CASSLGLWAGANVLTF. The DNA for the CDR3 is TGTGCCAGCAGTTTGGGCTTATGGGCTGGGGCCAACGTCCTGACTTTC. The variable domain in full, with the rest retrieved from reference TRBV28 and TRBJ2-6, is DVKVTQSSRYLVKRTGEKVFLECVQDMDHENMFWYRQDPGLGLRLIYFSYDVKMKEKGDIPEGYSVSREKKERFSLILESASTNQTSMYLCASSLGLWAGANVLTFGAGSRLTVL.

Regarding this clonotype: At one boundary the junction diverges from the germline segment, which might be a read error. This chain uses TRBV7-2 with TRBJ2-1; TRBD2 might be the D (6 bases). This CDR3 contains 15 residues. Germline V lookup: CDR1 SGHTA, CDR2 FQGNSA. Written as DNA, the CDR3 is TGTGCCAGCAGCTTACGGGCTAGCGCCTATAATGGGCAGTTTTTC. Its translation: CASSLRASAYNGQFF.

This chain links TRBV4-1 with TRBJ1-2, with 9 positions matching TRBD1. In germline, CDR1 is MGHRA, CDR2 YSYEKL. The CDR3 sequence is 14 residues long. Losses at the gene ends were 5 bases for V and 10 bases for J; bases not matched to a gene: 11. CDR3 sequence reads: CASSGQDRGSDYTF. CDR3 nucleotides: TGCGCCAGCAGCGGACAGGACAGGGGAAGCGACTACACCTTC.

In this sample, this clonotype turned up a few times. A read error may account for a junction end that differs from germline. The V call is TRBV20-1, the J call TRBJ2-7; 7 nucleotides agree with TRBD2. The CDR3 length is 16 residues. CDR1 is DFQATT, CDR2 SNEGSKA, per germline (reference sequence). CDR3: CSATAPKRDLVYGQYF. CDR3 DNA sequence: TGCAGTGCTACAGCTCCTAAGCGGGACTTGGTCTACGGGCAGTACTTC.

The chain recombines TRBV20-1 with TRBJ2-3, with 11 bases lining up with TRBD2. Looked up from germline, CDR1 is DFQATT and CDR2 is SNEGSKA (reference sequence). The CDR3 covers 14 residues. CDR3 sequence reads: CGCSGGANTDTQYF. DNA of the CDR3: TGCGGGTGTAGCGGGGGGGCCAACACAGATACGCAGTATTTT.

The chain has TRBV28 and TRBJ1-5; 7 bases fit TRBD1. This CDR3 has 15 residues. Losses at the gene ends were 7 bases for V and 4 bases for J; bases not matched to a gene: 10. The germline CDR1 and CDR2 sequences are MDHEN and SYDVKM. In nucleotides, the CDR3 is TGTGCCAGCACCCAACTGGACAGGATTAATCAGCCCCAGCATTTT. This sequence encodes CASTQLDRINQPQHF.

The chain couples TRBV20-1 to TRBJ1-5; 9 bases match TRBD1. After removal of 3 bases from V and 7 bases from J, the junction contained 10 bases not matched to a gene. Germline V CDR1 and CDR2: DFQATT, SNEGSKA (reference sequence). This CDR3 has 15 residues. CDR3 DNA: TGCAGTGCTAGCGTTCCGGGACAGGGTCCCCAGCCCCAGCATTTT. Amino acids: CSASVPGQGPQPQHF.

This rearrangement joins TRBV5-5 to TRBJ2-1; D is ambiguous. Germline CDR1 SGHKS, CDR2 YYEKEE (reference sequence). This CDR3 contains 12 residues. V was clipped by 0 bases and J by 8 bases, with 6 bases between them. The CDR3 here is CASSLDTDEQFF. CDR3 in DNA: TGTGCCAGCAGCTTGGATACTGATGAGCAGTTCTTC.

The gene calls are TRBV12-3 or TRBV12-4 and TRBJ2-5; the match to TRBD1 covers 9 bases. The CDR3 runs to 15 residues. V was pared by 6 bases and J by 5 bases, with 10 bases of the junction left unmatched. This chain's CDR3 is CASSLQGAQGETQYF. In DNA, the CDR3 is TGTGCCAGCAGCCTACAGGGGGCGCAGGGGGAGACCCAGTACTTC.

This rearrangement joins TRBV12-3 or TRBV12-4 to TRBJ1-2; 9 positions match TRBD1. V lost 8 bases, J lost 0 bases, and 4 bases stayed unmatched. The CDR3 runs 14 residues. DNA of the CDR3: TGTGCCAGCGTCCGGACAGGGGCTAACTATGGCTACACCTTC. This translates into CASVRTGANYGYTF.

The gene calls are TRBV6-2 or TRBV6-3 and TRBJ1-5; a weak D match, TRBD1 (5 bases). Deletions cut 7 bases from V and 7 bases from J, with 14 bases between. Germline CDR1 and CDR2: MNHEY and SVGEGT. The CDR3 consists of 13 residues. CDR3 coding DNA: TGTGCCAGCACCAACGGGGGGAGGCAGCCCCAGCATTTT. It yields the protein CASTNGGRQPQHF.

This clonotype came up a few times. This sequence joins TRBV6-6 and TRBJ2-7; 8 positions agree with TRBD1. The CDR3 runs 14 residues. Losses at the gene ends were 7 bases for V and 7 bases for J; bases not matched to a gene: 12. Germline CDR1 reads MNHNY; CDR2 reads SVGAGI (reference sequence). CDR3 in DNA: TGTGCCAGCAACCCAGGGACAGGTAGGGGAGAGCAGTACTTC. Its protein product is CASNPGTGRGEQYF.

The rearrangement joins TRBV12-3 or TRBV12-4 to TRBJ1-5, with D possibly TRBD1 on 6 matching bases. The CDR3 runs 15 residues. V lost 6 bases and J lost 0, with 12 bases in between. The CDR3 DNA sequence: TGTGCCAGCAGACAGGGAGATAATAGCAATCAGCCCCAGCATTTT. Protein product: CASRQGDNSNQPQHF.

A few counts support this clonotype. The CDR3 loop is CAIRRRAGVEQYF. The CDR3 DNA reads TGTGCCATCAGACGAAGAGCGGGAGTGGAGCAGTACTTC. The gene calls are TRBV28 and TRBJ2-5, with 8 bases identical to TRBD2. Germline CDR1 and CDR2: MDHEN and SYDVKM. The CDR3 contains 13 residues. V lost 10 bases, J lost 11 bases, and 15 bases stayed unmatched.

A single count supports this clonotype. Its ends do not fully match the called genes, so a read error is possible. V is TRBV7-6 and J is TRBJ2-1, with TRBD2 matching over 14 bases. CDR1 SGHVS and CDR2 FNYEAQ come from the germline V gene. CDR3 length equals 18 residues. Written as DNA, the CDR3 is TGTGCCGGCAGCTCCTACATGACTAGCGGGGGGGCCCACGGTGAGCAGTTCTTC. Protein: CAGSSYMTSGGAHGEQFF.

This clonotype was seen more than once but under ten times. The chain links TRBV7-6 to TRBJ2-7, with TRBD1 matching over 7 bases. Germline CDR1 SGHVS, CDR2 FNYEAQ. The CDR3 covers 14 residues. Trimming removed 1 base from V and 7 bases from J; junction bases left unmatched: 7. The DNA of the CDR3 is TGTGCCAGCAGCTTAGGACAGGGCCCTCTGGAGCAGTACTTC. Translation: CASSLGQGPLEQYF. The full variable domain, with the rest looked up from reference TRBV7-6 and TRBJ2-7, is GAGVSQSPRYKVTKRGQDVALRCDPISGHVSLYWYRQALGQGPEFLTYFNYEAQQDKSGLPNDRFSAERPEGSISTLTIQRTEQRDSAMYRCASSLGQGPLEQYFGPGTRLTVT.

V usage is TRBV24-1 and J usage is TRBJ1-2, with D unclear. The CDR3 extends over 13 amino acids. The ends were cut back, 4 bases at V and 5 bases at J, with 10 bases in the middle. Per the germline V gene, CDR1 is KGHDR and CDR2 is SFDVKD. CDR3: CATSEGRAYGYTF. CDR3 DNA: TGTGCCACCAGTGAAGGCAGAGCTTATGGCTACACCTTC.

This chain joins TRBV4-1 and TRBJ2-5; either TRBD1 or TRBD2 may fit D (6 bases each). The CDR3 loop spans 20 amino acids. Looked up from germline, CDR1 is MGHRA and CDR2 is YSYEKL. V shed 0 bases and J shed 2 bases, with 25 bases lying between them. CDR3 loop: CASSQDKMARGGSRQETQYF. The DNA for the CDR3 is TGCGCCAGCAGCCAAGATAAGATGGCGAGAGGGGGGAGTCGACAAGAGACCCAGTACTTC.